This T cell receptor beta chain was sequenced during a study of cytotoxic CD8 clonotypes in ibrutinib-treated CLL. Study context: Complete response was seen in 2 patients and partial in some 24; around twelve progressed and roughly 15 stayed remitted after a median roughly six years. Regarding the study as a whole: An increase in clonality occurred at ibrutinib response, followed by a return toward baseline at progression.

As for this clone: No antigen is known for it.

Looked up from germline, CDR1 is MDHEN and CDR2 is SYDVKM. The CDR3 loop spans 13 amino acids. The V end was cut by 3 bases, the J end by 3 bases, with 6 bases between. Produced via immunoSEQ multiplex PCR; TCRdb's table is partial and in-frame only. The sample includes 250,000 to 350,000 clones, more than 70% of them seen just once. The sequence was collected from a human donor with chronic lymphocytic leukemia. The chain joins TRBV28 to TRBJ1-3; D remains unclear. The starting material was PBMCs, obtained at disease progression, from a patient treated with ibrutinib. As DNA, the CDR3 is TGTGCCAGCAGTTTCGGGGTTGGAAACACCATATATTTT. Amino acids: CASSFGVGNTIYF. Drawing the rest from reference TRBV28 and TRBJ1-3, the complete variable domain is DVKVTQSSRYLVKRTGEKVFLECVQDMDHENMFWYRQDPGLGLRLIYFSYDVKMKEKGDIPEGYSVSREKKERFSLILESASTNQTSMYLCASSFGVGNTIYFGEGSWLTVV.